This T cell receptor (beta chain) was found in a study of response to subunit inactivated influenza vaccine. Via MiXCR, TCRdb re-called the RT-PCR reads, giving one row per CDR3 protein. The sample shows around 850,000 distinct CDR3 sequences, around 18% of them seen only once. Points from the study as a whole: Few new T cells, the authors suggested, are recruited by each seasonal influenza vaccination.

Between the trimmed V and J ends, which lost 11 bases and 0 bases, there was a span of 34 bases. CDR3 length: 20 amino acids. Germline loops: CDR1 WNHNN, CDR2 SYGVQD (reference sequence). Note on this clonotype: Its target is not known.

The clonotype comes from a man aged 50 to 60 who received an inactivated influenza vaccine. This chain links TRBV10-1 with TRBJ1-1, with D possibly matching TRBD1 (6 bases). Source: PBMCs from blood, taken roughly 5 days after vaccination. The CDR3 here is CAGKKPNTGSPATLNTEAFF. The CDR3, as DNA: TGCGCCGGAAAAAAACCGAACACAGGGTCACCGGCCACTTTGAACACTGAAGCTTTCTTT.